This T cell receptor (beta chain) was identified in a study of cytomegalovirus exposure and HLA in healthy donors. Regarding this clone: What it binds is not known.

This CDR3 contains 13 residues. V was cut by 0 bases and J by 5 bases, with 8 bases left in between. Germline V lookup: CDR1 SEHNR, CDR2 FQNEAQ (reference sequence). Study-wide results and caveats: Associated with cytomegalovirus, according to the listing, were 150 to 200 TCR beta chains.

Libraries were prepared by immunoSEQ multiplex PCR; TCRdb keeps only in-frame clonotypes and omits some of them. The sample yields 140,000 or so clones, approximately 93% seen once. Sequences were obtained from PBMCs. This clonotype originated in a young man in good health and CMV-seronegative. J is TRBJ2-7 and V is TRBV7-9; D unresolved. The CDR3 DNA reads TGTGCCAGCAGCTTAGCGAGCACCCACGAGCAGTACTTC. Its translation: CASSLASTHEQYF.